Shown below are 13 T cell receptor beta chains from a single sample sequenced in a study of blood T cell repertoires in COVID-19. The method was immunoSEQ multiplex PCR; TCRdb's version includes in-frame clones alone and lacks a portion of them. The profile covers 250,000 to 300,000 clones, with 85% appearing a single time and more than 4.5% taken by the ten largest. The specimen sequenced was peripheral blood. These receptors came from a man aged 45-65 years with active or convalescent COVID-19.

This chain uses TRBV6-5 with TRBJ1-1, with 7 bases fitting TRBD1. Germline CDR1 is MNHEY and CDR2 is SVGAGI. CDR3 length: 15 residues. V lost 7 bases to trimming and J lost 1 base; unmatched junction nucleotides: 9. CDR3 sequence: CASIGQAKRNTEAFF. Here the CDR3 DNA reads TGTGCCAGCATAGGACAGGCAAAGAGGAACACTGAAGCTTTCTTT.

The chain is built from TRBV12-3 or TRBV12-4 and TRBJ2-7; D is undetermined. The V gene lost 5 bases and the J gene lost 1 base, with 3 bases spanning the gap. The CDR3 length is 11 residues. The DNA for the CDR3 is TGTGCCAGCAGTCCGTCCTACGAGCAGTACTTC. Amino acids: CASSPSYEQYF.

The chain employs TRBV7-3 and TRBJ1-1; 11 nucleotides align to TRBD1. Germline lookup yields CDR1 SGHTA and CDR2 FQGTGA. V shed 3 bases and J 10 bases; nucleotides not matched to a gene: 4. The CDR3 sequence is 13 residues long. The CDR3 here is CASSFGQGAAAFF. For the CDR3, the DNA is TGTGCCAGCAGCTTTGGACAGGGGGCGGCAGCTTTCTTT.

The gene calls are TRBV2 and TRBJ2-7, with D tentatively TRBD2 (5 bases). Looked up from germline, CDR1 is SNHLY and CDR2 is FYNNEI. The CDR3 extends over 14 amino acids. The V end was cut by 3 bases, the J end by 7 bases, with 16 bases between. The chain's CDR3 is CASSDSRGLGEQYF. The CDR3, as DNA: TGTGCCAGCAGTGATAGTCGGGGATTGGGAGAGCAGTACTTC.

The chain uses TRBV11-3 and TRBJ2-1, with a tentative D call TRBD2 (5 bases). The CDR3 runs to 15 residues. Germline-derived CDR1 and CDR2 are SGHNT and YENEEA. V was cut by 5 bases and J by 0 bases, with 11 bases left in between. CDR3 bases: TGTGCCAGCAGCCTCCAAAGCGGCTCCTACAATGAGCAGTTCTTC. The encoded protein is CASSLQSGSYNEQFF. The variable domain in full, with the rest retrieved from reference TRBV11-3 and TRBJ2-1, is EAGVVQSPRYKIIEKKQPVAFWCNPISGHNTLYWYLQNLGQGPELLIRYENEEAVDDSQLPKDRFSAERLKGVDSTLKIQPAELGDSAVYLCASSLQSGSYNEQFFGPGTRLTVL.

This chain links TRBV7-8 with TRBJ1-6; 7 nucleotides line up with TRBD1. The CDR3 totals 15 residues. Germline values: CDR1 SGHVS, CDR2 FQNEAQ. V shed 5 bases and J 4 bases; nucleotides not matched to a gene: 5. DNA of the CDR3: TGTGCCAGCAGCCCCTCGACAGGGTATAATTCACCCCTCCACTTT. Its protein is CASSPSTGYNSPLHF. The whole variable domain, filled in from reference TRBV7-8 and TRBJ1-6, reads GAGVSQSPRYKVAKRGQDVALRCDPISGHVSLFWYQQALGQGPEFLTYFQNEAQLDKSGLPSDRFFAERPEGSVSTLKIQRTQQEDSAVYLCASSPSTGYNSPLHFGNGTRLTVT.

J is TRBJ1-5 and V is TRBV2, with TRBD1 identical over 8 bases. This CDR3 contains 14 residues. With 6 bases clipped from V and 5 bases from J, the junction kept 6 bases outside the gene matches. Per the germline V gene, CDR1 is SNHLY and CDR2 is FYNNEI. The CDR3 DNA follows: TGTGCCAGCAGCCGACAGGGGCCTTATCAGCCCCAGCATTTT. Translation gives CASSRQGPYQPQHF.

This clone was observed once. The chain couples TRBV28 to TRBJ2-3; D perhaps matches TRBD2 (6 bases). V shed 6 bases and J shed 3 bases, with 13 bases lying between them. The length of the CDR3 is 14 residues. Germline values: CDR1 MDHEN, CDR2 SYDVKM. CDR3 sequence (DNA): TGTGCCAGCAGCCACGGGGGAGCGACAGATACGCAGTATTTT. This encodes CASSHGGATDTQYF.

Details on this clone: The same CDR3 is also encoded by other DNA sequences in this sample. The V and J genes are TRBV30 and TRBJ1-5; perhaps TRBD1 as D (6 bases). The CDR3 is 13 amino acids. Trimming stripped 3 bases from V and 4 bases from J, with 10 bases between. CDR1 and CDR2 (germline): GTSNPN, SVGIG (reference sequence). The CDR3 reads CAWSRQGNQPQHF. The CDR3 nucleotides read TGTGCCTGGAGCCGGCAGGGGAATCAGCCCCAGCATTTT.

This chain connects TRBV5-8 to TRBJ1-1; 7 bases map to TRBD1. With 4 bases clipped from V and 10 bases from J, the junction kept 4 bases outside the gene matches. The CDR3 contains 11 residues. Germline values: CDR1 SGHTS, CDR2 YDEGEE. This CDR3 reads CASSRQGAAFF. CDR3 nucleotide sequence: TGTGCCAGCAGCCGACAGGGAGCAGCTTTCTTT. Together with reference TRBV5-8 and TRBJ1-1, the CDR3 gives the full variable domain: EAGVTQSPTHLIKTRGQQATLRCSPISGHTSVYWYQQALGLGLQFLLWYDEGEERNRGNFPPRFSGRQFPNYSSELNVNALELEDSALYLCASSRQGAAFFGQGTRLTVV.

The rearrangement uses TRBV7-9 and TRBJ2-7; D gene uncertain. Trimming cost V 4 bases and J 0 bases, with 10 bases left between them. Per germline, CDR1 SEHNR and CDR2 FQNEAQ (reference sequence). The CDR3 runs to 14 residues. CDR3 nucleotide sequence: TGTGCCAGCAGCTGGAGAGAAAGCTCCTACGAGCAGTACTTC. Protein sequence: CASSWRESSYEQYF. Based on the CDR3 plus reference TRBV7-9 and TRBJ2-7, the full variable domain is DTGVSQNPRHKITKRGQNVTFRCDPISEHNRLYWYRQTLGQGPEFLTYFQNEAQLEKSRLLSDRFSAERPKGSFSTLEIQRTEQGDSAMYLCASSWRESSYEQYFGPGTRLTVT.

This sequence joins TRBV3-1 (or the pseudogene TRBV3-2) and TRBJ2-1; 7 bases align to TRBD1. The CDR3 loop spans 15 amino acids. V shed 0 bases, J shed 8 bases, and the junction held 7 bases outside the gene matches. Germline V lookup: CDR1 LGHDT, CDR2 YNNKEL (reference sequence). CDR3 in DNA: TGTGCCAGCAGCCAAGATCGGAACAGGGGCTATGAGCAGTTCTTC. This codes for CASSQDRNRGYEQFF.

This chain uses TRBV4-2 with TRBJ1-6; tentative D call: TRBD1 (6 bases). This CDR3 region has 18 residues. V dropped 0 bases and J dropped 6 bases, with 18 bases sitting between them. CDR1 is LGHNA, CDR2 YNFKEQ, per germline. As DNA, the CDR3 is TGTGCCAGCAGCCAAGACACACTCAAGGGGGTGGGTAATTCACCCCTCCACTTT. Translating it yields CASSQDTLKGVGNSPLHF.